The present entry profiles one T cell receptor (beta chain) with its context. Both subsets, CD45RA+ naive and CD45RA-negative memory, were split from the CD4+ cells. The germline V gene encodes CDR1 SGDLS and CDR2 YYNGEE. V lost 4 bases and J lost 12, with 20 bases in between. The CDR3 is 14 residues long. The data stem from a study of shared clonotypes between healthy human individuals. At a deep level, the assay was run. Genomic DNA (from each subset) was split evenly across several immunoSEQ plates. The authors' processing: Owing to the provision of junction-only sequences devoid of quality scores by immunoSEQ, filtering differed. Sequenced by immunoSEQ multiplex PCR; TCRdb stores in-frame clones only, minus some. V and J calls and clone size are copied from that table; D and trimming were computed from the DNA. The repertoire holds over a million clones, with 96% as singletons.

This sequence joins TRBV9 and TRBJ2-1; possibly TRBD2 for D (6 bases). The specimen was naive CD4+ T cells sorted from blood. The subset is: CD45RA+ positively selected. This TCR was sampled from a man in his thirties or forties in good health. The CDR3 nucleotides read TGTGCCAGCAGCCCCCGCGGCGAGACTAGTTTGCAGTTCTTC. Protein product: CASSPRGETSLQFF.